This entry describes one T cell receptor beta chain. The CDR3 end falls 3 residues outside the read, so it is completed with the germline J gene. The data stem from a study of T cells in women clearing cervical HPV infection. The repertoire was sequenced with immunoSEQ multiplex PCR; TCRdb's copy has only in-frame clones and lacks some. The table for this sample gives roughly 42,000 clones. V was shortened by 0 bases and J by 2 bases, with 10 bases between the two germline ends. Germline assignment: CDR1 MNHNS and CDR2 SASEGT. This CDR3 has 15 amino acids. The receptor comes from a woman aged 18 to 69 with a cervical HPV16 infection that either progressed to CIN3+ or cleared (not recorded which). The sequenced sample was blood buffy coat. The chain combines TRBV6-1 with TRBJ2-5; tentatively, D is TRBD2 (6 bases). The sequenced part of the CDR3 DNA is TGTGCCAGCAGTGAAGCGCTAGCGATTCAAGAGACC. Translated: CASSEALAIQET. The full CDR3 reads CASSEALAIQETQYF.